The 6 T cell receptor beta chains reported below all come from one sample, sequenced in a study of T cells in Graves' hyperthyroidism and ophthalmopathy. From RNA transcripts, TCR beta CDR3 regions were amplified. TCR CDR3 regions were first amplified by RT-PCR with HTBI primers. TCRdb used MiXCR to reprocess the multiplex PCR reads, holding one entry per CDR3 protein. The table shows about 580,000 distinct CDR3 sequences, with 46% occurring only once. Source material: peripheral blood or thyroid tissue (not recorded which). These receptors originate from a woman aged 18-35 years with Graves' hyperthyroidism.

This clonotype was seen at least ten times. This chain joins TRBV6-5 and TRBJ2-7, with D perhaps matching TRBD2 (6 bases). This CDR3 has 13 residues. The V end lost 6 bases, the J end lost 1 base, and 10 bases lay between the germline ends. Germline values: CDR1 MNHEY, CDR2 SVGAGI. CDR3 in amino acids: CASSGSGSYEQYF. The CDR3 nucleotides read TGTGCCAGCAGCGGTAGCGGATCCTACGAGCAGTACTTC.

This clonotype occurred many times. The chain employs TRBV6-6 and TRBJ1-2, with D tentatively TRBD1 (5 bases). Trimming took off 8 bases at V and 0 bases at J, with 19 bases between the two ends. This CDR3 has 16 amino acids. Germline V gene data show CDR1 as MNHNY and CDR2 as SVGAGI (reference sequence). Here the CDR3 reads CASGRQYLVPNYGYTF. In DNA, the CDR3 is TGTGCCAGCGGTAGACAGTACTTGGTCCCTAACTATGGCTACACCTTC.

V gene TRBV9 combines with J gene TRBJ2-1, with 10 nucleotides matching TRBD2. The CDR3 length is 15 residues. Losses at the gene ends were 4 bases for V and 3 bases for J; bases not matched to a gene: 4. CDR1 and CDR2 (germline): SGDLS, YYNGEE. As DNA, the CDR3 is TGTGCCAGCAGCACCCGACTAGCGGGCTACAATGAGCAGTTCTTC. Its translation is CASSTRLAGYNEQFF.

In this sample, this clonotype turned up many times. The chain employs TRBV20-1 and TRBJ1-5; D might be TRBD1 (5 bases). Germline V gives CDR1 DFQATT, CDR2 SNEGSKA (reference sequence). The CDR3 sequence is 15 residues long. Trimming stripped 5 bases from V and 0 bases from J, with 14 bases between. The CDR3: CSAVERGNSNQPQHF. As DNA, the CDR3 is TGCAGTGCTGTAGAGAGGGGCAATAGCAATCAGCCCCAGCATTTT.

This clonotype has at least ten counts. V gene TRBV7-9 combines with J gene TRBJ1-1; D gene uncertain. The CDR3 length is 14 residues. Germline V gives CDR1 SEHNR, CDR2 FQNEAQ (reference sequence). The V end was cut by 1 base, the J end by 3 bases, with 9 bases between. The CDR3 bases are TGTGCCAGCAGCTTAGGTGACGGGGACACTGAAGCTTTCTTT. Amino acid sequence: CASSLGDGDTEAFF.

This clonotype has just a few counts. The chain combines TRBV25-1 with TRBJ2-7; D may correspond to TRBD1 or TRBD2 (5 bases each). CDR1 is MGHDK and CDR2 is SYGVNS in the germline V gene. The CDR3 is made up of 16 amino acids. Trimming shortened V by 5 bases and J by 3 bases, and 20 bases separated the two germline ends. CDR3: CASSPRGQGLGYEQYF. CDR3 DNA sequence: TGTGCCAGCAGTCCGAGAGGGCAGGGTCTTGGCTACGAGCAGTACTTC.